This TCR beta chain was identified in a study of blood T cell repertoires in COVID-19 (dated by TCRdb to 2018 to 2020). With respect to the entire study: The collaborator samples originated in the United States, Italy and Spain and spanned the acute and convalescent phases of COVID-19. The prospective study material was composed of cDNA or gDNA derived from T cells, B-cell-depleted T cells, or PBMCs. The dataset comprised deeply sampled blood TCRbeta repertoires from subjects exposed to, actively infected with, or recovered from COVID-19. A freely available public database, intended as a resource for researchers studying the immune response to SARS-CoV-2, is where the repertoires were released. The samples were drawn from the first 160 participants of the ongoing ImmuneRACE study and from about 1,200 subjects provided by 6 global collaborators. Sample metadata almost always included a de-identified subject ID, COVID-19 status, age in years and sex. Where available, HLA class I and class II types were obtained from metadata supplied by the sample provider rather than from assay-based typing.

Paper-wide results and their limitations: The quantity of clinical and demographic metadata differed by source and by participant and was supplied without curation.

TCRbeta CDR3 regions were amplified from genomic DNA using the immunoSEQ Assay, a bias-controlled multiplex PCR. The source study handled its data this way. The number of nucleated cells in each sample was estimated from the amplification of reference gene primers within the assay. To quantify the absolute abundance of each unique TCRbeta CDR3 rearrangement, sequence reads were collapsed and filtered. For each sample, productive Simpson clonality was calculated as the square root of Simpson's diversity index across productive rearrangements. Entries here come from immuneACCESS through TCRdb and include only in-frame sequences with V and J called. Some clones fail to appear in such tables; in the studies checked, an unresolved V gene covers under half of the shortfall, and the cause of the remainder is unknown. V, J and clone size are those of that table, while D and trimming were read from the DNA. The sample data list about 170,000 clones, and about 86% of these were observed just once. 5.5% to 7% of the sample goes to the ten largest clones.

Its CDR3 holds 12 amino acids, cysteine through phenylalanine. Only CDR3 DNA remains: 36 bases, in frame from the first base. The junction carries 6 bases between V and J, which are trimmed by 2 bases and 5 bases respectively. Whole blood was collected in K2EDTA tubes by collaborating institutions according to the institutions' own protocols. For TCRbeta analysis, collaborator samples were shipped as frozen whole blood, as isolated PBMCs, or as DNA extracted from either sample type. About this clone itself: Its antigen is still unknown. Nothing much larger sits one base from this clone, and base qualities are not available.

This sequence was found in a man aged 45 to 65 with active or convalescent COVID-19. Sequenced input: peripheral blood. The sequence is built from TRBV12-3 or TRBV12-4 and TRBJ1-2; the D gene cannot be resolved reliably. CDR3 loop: CASSLTGYGYTF. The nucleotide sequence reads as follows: TGTGCCAGCAGTTTAACGGGGTATGGCTACACCTTC.